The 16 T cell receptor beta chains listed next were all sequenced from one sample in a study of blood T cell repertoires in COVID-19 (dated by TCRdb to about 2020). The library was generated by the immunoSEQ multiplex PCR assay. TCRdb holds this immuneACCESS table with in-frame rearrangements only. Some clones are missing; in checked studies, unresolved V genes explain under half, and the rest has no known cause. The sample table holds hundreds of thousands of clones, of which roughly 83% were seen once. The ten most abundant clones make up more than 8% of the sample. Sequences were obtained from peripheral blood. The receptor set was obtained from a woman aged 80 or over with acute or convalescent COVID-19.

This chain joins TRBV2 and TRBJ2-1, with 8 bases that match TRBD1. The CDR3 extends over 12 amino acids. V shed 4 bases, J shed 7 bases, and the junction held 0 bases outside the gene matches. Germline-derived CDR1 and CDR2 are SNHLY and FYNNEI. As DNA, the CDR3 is TGTGCCAGCAGTGGACAGGGGAATGAGCAGTTCTTC. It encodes CASSGQGNEQFF.

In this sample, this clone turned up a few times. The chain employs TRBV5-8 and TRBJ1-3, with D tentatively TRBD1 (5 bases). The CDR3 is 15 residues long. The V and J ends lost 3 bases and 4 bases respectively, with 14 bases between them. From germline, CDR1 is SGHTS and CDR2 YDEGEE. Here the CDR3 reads CASSSWGGVGNTIYF. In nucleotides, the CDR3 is TGTGCCAGCAGCTCATGGGGAGGGGTCGGAAACACCATATATTTT. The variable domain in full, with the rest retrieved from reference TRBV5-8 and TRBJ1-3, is EAGVTQSPTHLIKTRGQQATLRCSPISGHTSVYWYQQALGLGLQFLLWYDEGEERNRGNFPPRFSGRQFPNYSSELNVNALELEDSALYLCASSSWGGVGNTIYFGEGSWLTVV.

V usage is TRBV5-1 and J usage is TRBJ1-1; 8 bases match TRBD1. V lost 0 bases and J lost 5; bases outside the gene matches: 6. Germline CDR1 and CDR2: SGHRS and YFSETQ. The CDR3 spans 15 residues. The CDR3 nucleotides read TGCGCCAGCAGCTTGGCAGGGGGCTCGGAGACTGAAGCTTTCTTT. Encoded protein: CASSLAGGSETEAFF.

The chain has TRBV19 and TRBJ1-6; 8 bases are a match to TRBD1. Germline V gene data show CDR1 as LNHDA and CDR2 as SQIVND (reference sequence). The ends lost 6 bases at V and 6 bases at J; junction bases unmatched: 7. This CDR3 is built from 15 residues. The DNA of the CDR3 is TGTGCCAGTAGCTGGGGACAGGTCCCTAATTCACCCCTCCACTTT. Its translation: CASSWGQVPNSPLHF.

CDR3 nucleotide sequence: TGTGCCACCAGTTACAGGGGAGATCAGCCCCAGCATTTT. It specifies CATSYRGDQPQHF. The chain recombines TRBV24-1 with TRBJ1-5; 7 bases align to TRBD1. This CDR3 is built from 13 residues. V was clipped by 6 bases and J by 5 bases; unmatched bases: 3. From germline, CDR1 is KGHDR and CDR2 SFDVKD.

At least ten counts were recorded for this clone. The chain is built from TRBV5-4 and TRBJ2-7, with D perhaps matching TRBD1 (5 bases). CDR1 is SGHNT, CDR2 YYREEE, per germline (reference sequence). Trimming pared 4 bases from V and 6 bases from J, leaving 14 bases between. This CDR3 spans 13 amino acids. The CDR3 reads CASSKETRGEQYF. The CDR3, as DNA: TGTGCCAGCAGCAAAGAGACAAGGGGCGAGCAGTACTTC.

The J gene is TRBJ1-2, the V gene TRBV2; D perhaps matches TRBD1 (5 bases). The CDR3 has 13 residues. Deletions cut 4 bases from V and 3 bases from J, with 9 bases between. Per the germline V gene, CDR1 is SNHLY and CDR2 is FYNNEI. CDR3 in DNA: TGTGCCAGCAGTGTATTACAGGACTATGGCTACACCTTC. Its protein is CASSVLQDYGYTF.

The CDR3 bases are TGTGCCAGTAGTGTTGATACCGGGACAGGAGGTGCAACTAATGAAAAACTGTTTTTT. It codes for CASSVDTGTGGATNEKLFF. This chain uses TRBV19 with TRBJ1-4; 8 bases agree with TRBD1. The length of the CDR3 is 19 residues. CDR1 is LNHDA and CDR2 is SQIVND in the germline V gene (reference sequence). V was clipped by 5 bases and J by 0 bases; unmatched bases: 14.

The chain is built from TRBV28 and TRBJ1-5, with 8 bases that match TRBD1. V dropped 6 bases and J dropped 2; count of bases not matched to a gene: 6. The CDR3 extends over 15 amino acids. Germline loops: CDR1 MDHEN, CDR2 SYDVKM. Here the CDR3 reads CASRSSGGGNQPQHF. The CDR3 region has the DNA TGTGCCAGCAGATCCTCAGGGGGCGGCAATCAGCCCCAGCATTTT.

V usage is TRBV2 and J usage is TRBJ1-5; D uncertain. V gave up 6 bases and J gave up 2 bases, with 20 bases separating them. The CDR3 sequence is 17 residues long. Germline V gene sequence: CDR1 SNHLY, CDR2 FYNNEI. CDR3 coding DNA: TGTGCCAGCAGCATAGGAAGGGTTGGGAGAGGCAATCAGCCCCAGCATTTT. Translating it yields CASSIGRVGRGNQPQHF.

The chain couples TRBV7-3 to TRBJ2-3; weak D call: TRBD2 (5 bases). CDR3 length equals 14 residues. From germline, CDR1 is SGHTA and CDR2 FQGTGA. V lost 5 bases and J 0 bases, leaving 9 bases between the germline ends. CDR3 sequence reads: CASSMRTSTDTQYF. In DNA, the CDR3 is TGTGCCAGCAGCATGCGGACTAGCACAGATACGCAGTATTTT.

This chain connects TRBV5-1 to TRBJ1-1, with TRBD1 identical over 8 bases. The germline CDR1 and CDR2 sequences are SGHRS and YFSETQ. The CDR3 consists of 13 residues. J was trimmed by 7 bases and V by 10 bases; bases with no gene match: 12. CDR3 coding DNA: TGCGCCTCAAGATTACAGGGGGAGGGTGAAGCTTTCTTT. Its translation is CASRLQGEGEAFF.

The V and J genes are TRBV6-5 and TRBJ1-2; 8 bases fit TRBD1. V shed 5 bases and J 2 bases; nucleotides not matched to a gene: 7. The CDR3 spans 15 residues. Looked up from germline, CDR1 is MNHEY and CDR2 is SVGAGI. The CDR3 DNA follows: TGTGCCAGCAGTACCTGGGACAGGCGAAACTATGGCTACACCTTC. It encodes CASSTWDRRNYGYTF.

For the CDR3, the DNA is TGTGCCAGTAGTAAGGACAGGGTCACTGAAGCTTTCTTT. It specifies CASSKDRVTEAFF. The chain has TRBV19 and TRBJ1-1; TRBD1 aligns across 8 bases. V was pared by 4 bases and J by 4 bases, with 2 bases of the junction left unmatched. The germline CDR1 and CDR2 sequences are LNHDA and SQIVND (reference sequence). The CDR3 is made up of 13 amino acids.

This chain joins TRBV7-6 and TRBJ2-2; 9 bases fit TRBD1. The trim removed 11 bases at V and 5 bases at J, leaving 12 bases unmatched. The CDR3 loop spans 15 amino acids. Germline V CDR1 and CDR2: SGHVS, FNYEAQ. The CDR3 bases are TGTGCCGGCGGACGACTCGGGACAGGGACCGGGGAGCTGTTTTTT. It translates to CAGGRLGTGTGELFF. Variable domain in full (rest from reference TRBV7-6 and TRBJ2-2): GAGVSQSPRYKVTKRGQDVALRCDPISGHVSLYWYRQALGQGPEFLTYFNYEAQQDKSGLPNDRFSAERPEGSISTLTIQRTEQRDSAMYRCAGGRLGTGTGELFFGEGSRLTVL.

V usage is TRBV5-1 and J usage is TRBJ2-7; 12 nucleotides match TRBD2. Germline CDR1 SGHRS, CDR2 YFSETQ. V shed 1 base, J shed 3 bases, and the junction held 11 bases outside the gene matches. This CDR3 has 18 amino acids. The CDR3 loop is CASSLTGTSGYLGYEQYF. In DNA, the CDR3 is TGCGCCAGCAGCTTGACGGGGACTAGCGGGTACCTCGGCTACGAGCAGTACTTC.